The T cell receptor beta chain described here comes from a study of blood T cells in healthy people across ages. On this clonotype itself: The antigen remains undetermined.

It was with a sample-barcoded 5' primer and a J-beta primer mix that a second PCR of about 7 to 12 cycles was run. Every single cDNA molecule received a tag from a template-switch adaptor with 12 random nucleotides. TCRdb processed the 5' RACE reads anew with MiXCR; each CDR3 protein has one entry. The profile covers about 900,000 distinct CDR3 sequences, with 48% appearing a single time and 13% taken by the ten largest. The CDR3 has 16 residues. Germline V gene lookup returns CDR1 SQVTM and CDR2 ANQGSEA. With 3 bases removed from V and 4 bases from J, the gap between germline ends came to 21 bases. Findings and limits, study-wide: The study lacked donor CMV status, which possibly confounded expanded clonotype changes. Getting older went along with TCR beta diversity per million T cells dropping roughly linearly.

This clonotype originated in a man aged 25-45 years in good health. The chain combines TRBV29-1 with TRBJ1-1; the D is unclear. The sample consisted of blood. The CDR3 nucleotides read TGCAGCGTTGATCCCCGCCTTAGATACCGTGGCACTGAAGCTTTCTTT. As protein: CSVDPRLRYRGTEAFF.